The 27 T cell receptor beta chains in this list originate from one sample, sequenced in a study of PD-1 blockade in mismatch repair-deficient tumors. Here immunoSEQ multiplex PCR was the method, and the copy in TCRdb shows in-frame clones only, minus some. The data contain under 50,000 clones, approximately 83% of them singletons. Source: PBMCs, taken around 40 weeks after starting pembrolizumab. The receptors originated from an adult with mismatch repair-deficient cancer.

Details on this clone: The junction does not match germline at one end; this may be a read error. V and J are TRBV9 and TRBJ2-2; D not resolved. The CDR3 totals 11 residues. The germline gives CDR1 SGDLS, CDR2 YYNGEE. CDR3 sequence reads: CASSGPGELFF. CDR3 DNA sequence: TGTGCGAGCAGTGGGCCCGGGGAGCTGTTTTTT.

The chain is built from TRBV19 and TRBJ2-1, with D perhaps matching TRBD2 (7 bases). V lost 2 bases and J 9 bases, leaving 23 bases between the germline ends. Germline V gene sequence: CDR1 LNHDA, CDR2 SQIVND (reference sequence). The CDR3 extends over 17 amino acids. The CDR3 DNA reads TGTGCCAGTAGTATAAGGCTTGTGGATCCTAGGGGGGGTGAGCAGTTCTTC. Its protein product is CASSIRLVDPRGGEQFF. The whole variable domain, filled in from reference TRBV19 and TRBJ2-1, reads DGGITQSPKYLFRKEGQNVTLSCEQNLNHDAMYWYRQDPGQGLRLIYYSQIVNDFQKGDIAEGYSVSREKKESFPLTVTSAQKNPTAFYLCASSIRLVDPRGGEQFFGPGTRLTVL.

This clone was found once. CDR3 sequence: CASSDSGGNTEAFF. In nucleotides, the CDR3 is TGTGCCAGCAGTGACTCGGGGGGGAACACTGAAGCTTTCTTT. V is TRBV6-4 and J is TRBJ1-1; D may be TRBD1 (5 bases). CDR3 length equals 14 residues. The ends were cut back, 0 bases at V and 1 base at J, with 6 bases in the middle. Germline V CDR1 and CDR2: MRHNA, SNTAGT.

The CDR3 spells CASSRRRQGPNEKLFF. The CDR3 DNA sequence: TGTGCCAGCTCACGACGACGACAGGGCCCCAATGAAAAACTGTTTTTT. This chain joins TRBV18 and TRBJ1-4; 7 bases agree with TRBD1. This CDR3 spans 16 amino acids. Losses at the gene ends were 4 bases for V and 5 bases for J; bases not matched to a gene: 10. CDR1 is KGHSH, CDR2 LQKENI, per germline.

The chain employs TRBV6-1 and TRBJ2-2; possible D gene TRBD1, 6 bases. The CDR3 has 14 residues. Trimming shortened V by 6 bases and J by 1 base, and 9 bases separated the two germline ends. Per the germline V gene, CDR1 is MNHNS and CDR2 is SASEGT. The CDR3 DNA is TGTGCCAGCAGGGGGACACTGAACACCGGGGAGCTGTTTTTT. This sequence encodes CASRGTLNTGELFF.

V is TRBV2 and J is TRBJ2-5, with TRBD1 as a possible D gene (6 bases). The CDR3 runs to 14 residues. Germline V gene lookup returns CDR1 SNHLY and CDR2 FYNNEI. With 6 bases removed from V and 1 base from J, the gap between germline ends came to 12 bases. CDR3 DNA sequence: TGTGCCAGCAGGAGGACAGATCTCCAAGAGACCCAGTACTTC. Protein sequence: CASRRTDLQETQYF. Full variable domain (remainder filled in from reference TRBV2 and TRBJ2-5): EPEVTQTPSHQVTQMGQEVILRCVPISNHLYFYWYRQILGQKVEFLVSFYNNEISEKSEIFDDQFSVERPDGSNFTLKIRSTKLEDSAMYFCASRRTDLQETQYFGPGTRLLVL.

Only one count was recorded for this clone. V is TRBV13 and J is TRBJ2-1; D is unclear. The CDR3 has 15 residues. Deletions cut 2 bases from V and 5 bases from J, with 13 bases between. Germline V CDR1 and CDR2: PRHDT, FYEKMQ (reference sequence). CDR3 loop: CASSLPSRAHNEQFF. In DNA, the CDR3 is TGTGCCAGCAGCTTACCCTCTAGAGCACACAATGAGCAGTTCTTC.

The chain employs TRBV18 and TRBJ1-2; D is possibly TRBD1 (5 bases). The CDR3 is made up of 13 amino acids. The germline V gene has CDR1 KGHSH and CDR2 LQKENI. The V gene lost 8 bases and the J gene lost 7 bases, with 17 bases spanning the gap. DNA for the CDR3: TGTGCCAGCCCCGACAGTCGGAACGCTGGCTACACCTTC. Protein sequence: CASPDSRNAGYTF.

V usage is TRBV7-2 and J usage is TRBJ2-7, with TRBD2 identical over 9 bases. The trim removed 5 bases at V and 1 base at J, leaving 3 bases unmatched. Germline CDR1 reads SGHTA; CDR2 reads FQGNSA. This CDR3 comprises 14 residues. The CDR3 reads CASSLGLASYEQYF. In DNA, the CDR3 is TGTGCCAGCAGCCTGGGACTAGCTTCCTACGAGCAGTACTTC.

This clone was seen only a few times. The rearrangement joins TRBV19 to TRBJ2-7; tentatively, D is TRBD1 (6 bases). The V gene lost 3 bases and the J gene lost 2 bases, with 11 bases spanning the gap. The CDR3 is 14 amino acids. From germline, CDR1 is LNHDA and CDR2 SQIVND (reference sequence). The CDR3 bases are TGTGCCAGTAGTATTCTCGGGGACACCTACGAGCAGTACTTC. Its translation is CASSILGDTYEQYF.

The chain is built from TRBV7-2 and TRBJ2-7; TRBD2 agrees at 9 bases. V lost 1 base, J lost 4 bases, and 5 bases stayed unmatched. The CDR3 sequence is 15 residues long. In germline, CDR1 is SGHTA, CDR2 FQGNSA. The CDR3 DNA sequence: TGTGCCAGCAGCTTAGGGAGTAGCGGGAGATACGAGCAGTACTTC. It is translated as CASSLGSSGRYEQYF. The whole variable domain, remainder taken from reference TRBV7-2 and TRBJ2-7, is GAGVSQSPSNKVTEKGKDVELRCDPISGHTALYWYRQSLGQGLEFLIYFQGNSAPDKSGLPSDRFSAERTGGSVSTLTIQRTQQEDSAVYLCASSLGSSGRYEQYFGPGTRLTVT.

The chain employs TRBV28 and TRBJ2-5; TRBD1 agrees at 9 bases. The germline CDR1 and CDR2 sequences are MDHEN and SYDVKM. CDR3 length: 14 amino acids. Trimming took 8 bases from V and 2 from J; bases not matched to a gene: 6. This CDR3 is CASLRDRVQETQYF. The CDR3 DNA reads TGTGCCAGCCTCCGGGACAGGGTACAAGAGACCCAGTACTTC. Variable domain in full (rest from reference TRBV28 and TRBJ2-5): DVKVTQSSRYLVKRTGEKVFLECVQDMDHENMFWYRQDPGLGLRLIYFSYDVKMKEKGDIPEGYSVSREKKERFSLILESASTNQTSMYLCASLRDRVQETQYFGPGTRLLVL.

The chain employs TRBV19 and TRBJ2-1, with 10 bases matching TRBD2. Germline V gene data show CDR1 as LNHDA and CDR2 as SQIVND (reference sequence). After removal of 4 bases from V and 7 bases from J, the junction contained 4 bases not matched to a gene. The CDR3 has 14 residues. CDR3 residues: CASSNLAGVNEQFF. CDR3 coding DNA: TGTGCCAGTAGTAATCTAGCGGGAGTTAATGAGCAGTTCTTC.

The genes are TRBV28 and TRBJ1-5; D is ambiguous. V lost 2 bases and J lost 7, with 18 bases in between. CDR3 length: 16 amino acids. Germline assignment: CDR1 MDHEN and CDR2 SYDVKM. The DNA for the CDR3 is TGTGCCAGCAGTTTAAGGAGTTCGCTAGGTTGGCAGCCCCAGCATTTT. Amino acid sequence: CASSLRSSLGWQPQHF.

The J gene is TRBJ2-5, the V gene TRBV6-5; weak D call: TRBD1 (6 bases). The J call may be wrong; the DNA end is better matched by TRBJ2-7. This CDR3 has 14 residues. CDR1 and CDR2 from the germline V gene are MNHEY and SVGAGI. The CDR3 loop reads CASSYQGGSYEQYF. The DNA of the CDR3 is TGTGCCAGCAGTTACCAAGGGGGCTCCTACGAGCAGTACTTC.

This clone was seen just once. J is TRBJ1-5 and V is TRBV30, with TRBD1 matching over 7 bases. The CDR3 spans 14 residues. Germline V gene data show CDR1 as GTSNPN and CDR2 as SVGIG (reference sequence). Unmatched junction bases numbered 5, after V lost 6 bases and J lost 0 bases. The CDR3 loop reads CACMGQNSNQPQHF. Here the CDR3 DNA reads TGTGCCTGTATGGGACAGAATAGCAATCAGCCCCAGCATTTT.

This clone is a singleton in its sample. This chain links TRBV15 with TRBJ1-2; 7 nucleotides line up with TRBD1. The CDR3 consists of 15 residues. Germline CDR1 reads LNHNV; CDR2 reads YYDKDF (reference sequence). V gave up 1 base and J gave up 4 bases; unmatched junction bases: 6. The CDR3 is CATSRGRGQVYGYTF. As DNA, the CDR3 is TGTGCCACCAGCAGAGGCCGCGGACAGGTCTATGGCTACACCTTC.

This chain uses TRBV29-1 with TRBJ2-1, with TRBD2 as a possible D gene (6 bases). The CDR3 spans 15 residues. Trimming removed 5 bases from V and 5 bases from J, with 19 bases in between. CDR1 and CDR2 (germline): SQVTM, ANQGSEA. CDR3 region: CSVRVVGGRDNEQFF. The CDR3, as DNA: TGCAGCGTTCGAGTAGTCGGAGGGCGAGACAATGAGCAGTTCTTC.

The chain joins TRBV27 to TRBJ2-2; a possible D gene is TRBD2 (6 bases). The V and J ends lost 6 bases and 0 bases respectively, with 17 bases between them. The germline gives CDR1 MNHEY, CDR2 SMNVEV (reference sequence). This CDR3 spans 17 amino acids. CDR3 nucleotide sequence: TGTGCCAGCAGCCTTAGCTTCGGGAGAGCGAACACCGGGGAGCTGTTTTTT. Its protein product is CASSLSFGRANTGELFF.

V is TRBV5-5 and J is TRBJ2-3, with D possibly matching TRBD1 (5 bases). Germline V lookup: CDR1 SGHKS, CDR2 YYEKEE (reference sequence). The CDR3 is 15 residues long. V shed 4 bases and J shed 2 bases, with 14 bases lying between them. For the CDR3, the DNA is TGTGCCAGCAGCCTGGCCCTAGGGGTCACAGATACGCAGTATTTT. It encodes CASSLALGVTDTQYF.

The chain is built from TRBV19 and TRBJ2-1, with 7 bases lining up with TRBD1. Germline lookup yields CDR1 LNHDA and CDR2 SQIVND (reference sequence). This CDR3 is 14 amino acids long. V was pared by 3 bases and J by 7 bases, with 6 bases of the junction left unmatched. This chain's CDR3 is CASSMTGLWNEQFF. For the CDR3, the DNA is TGTGCCAGTAGTATGACAGGGCTGTGGAATGAGCAGTTCTTC. The full variable domain, its missing parts supplied by reference TRBV19 and TRBJ2-1, is DGGITQSPKYLFRKEGQNVTLSCEQNLNHDAMYWYRQDPGQGLRLIYYSQIVNDFQKGDIAEGYSVSREKKESFPLTVTSAQKNPTAFYLCASSMTGLWNEQFFGPGTRLTVL.

The chain is built from TRBV5-1 and TRBJ2-5, with TRBD2 matching over 8 bases. Judging by the DNA end, TRBJ2-7 fits better; the J call may be wrong. This CDR3 has 15 amino acids. The germline V gene has CDR1 SGHRS and CDR2 YFSETQ. The CDR3 protein is CASSPGGPLIYEQYF. The CDR3 DNA reads as TGCGCCAGCAGCCCGGGAGGGCCCTTGATCTACGAGCAGTACTTC.

This clone was counted only a few times. V gene TRBV4-1 combines with J gene TRBJ2-7, with 7 bases aligning to TRBD2. CDR1 is MGHRA and CDR2 is YSYEKL in the germline V gene. Losses at the gene ends were 3 bases for V and 5 bases for J; bases not matched to a gene: 13. The CDR3 spans 16 residues. CDR3 region: CASSHVASGGPNEQYF. DNA for the CDR3: TGCGCCAGCAGCCACGTGGCTAGCGGAGGCCCTAACGAGCAGTACTTC.

V and J are TRBV28 and TRBJ2-1, with 10 positions matching TRBD2. This CDR3 spans 15 amino acids. With V trimmed by 6 bases and J by 4 bases, 6 bases remained unmatched. Germline values: CDR1 MDHEN, CDR2 SYDVKM. This chain's CDR3 is CASRLAGEGYNEQFF. Written as DNA, the CDR3 is TGTGCCAGCAGGCTAGCGGGAGAAGGATACAATGAGCAGTTCTTC.

In its sample, this clone was seen a few times. V usage is TRBV6-6 and J usage is TRBJ2-7; D is ambiguous. The CDR3 loop spans 14 amino acids. V shed 0 bases and J shed 1 base, with 7 bases lying between them. The germline CDR1 and CDR2 sequences are MNHNY and SVGAGI (reference sequence). CDR3 in DNA: TGTGCCAGCAGTTACTCGCTAGGATCCTACGAGCAGTACTTC. Amino acid sequence: CASSYSLGSYEQYF.

The chain links TRBV6-1 to TRBJ1-3; TRBD1 is a possible D gene (5 bases). V gave up 3 bases and J gave up 4 bases, with 7 bases separating them. CDR1 is MNHNS and CDR2 is SASEGT in the germline V gene. There are 13 residues in the CDR3. Here the CDR3 DNA reads TGTGCCAGCAGTGAGGACATCGGAAACACCATATATTTT. Residues: CASSEDIGNTIYF.

This clone turned up a few times. V and J are TRBV28 and TRBJ2-7; 9 positions agree with TRBD2. The CDR3 sequence is 12 residues long. Germline loops: CDR1 MDHEN, CDR2 SYDVKM. V lost 6 bases and J lost 7; bases outside the gene matches: 4. The CDR3 DNA is TGTGCCAGCAGCCGGACTAGCGTAGAGCAGTACTTC. Amino acid sequence: CASSRTSVEQYF.